This TCR beta chain was profiled in a study of T cell responses to AZD1222 COVID-19 vaccine (dated by TCRdb to the early 2020s). Study-level background: AZD1222 recipients given second doses at about 4 weeks or at about 12 weeks were pooled, since spike-specific TCR depth and breadth were not found to differ between the two schedules. A total of 233 trial participants underwent TCR sequencing, of whom 200 to 220 had received two doses of AZD1222 and some 25 had received two doses of the MenACWY control vaccine. Trial participants were enrolled by age into 18-55, 56-69 and 70-plus year subgroups, with roughly 160, 29 and 62 TCR-sequenced participants respectively. Broader findings and caveats from the paper: Most participants were white British and females outnumbered males, and the authors suggested that clonal diversity may have been underestimated. After two AZD1222 doses, spike-specific TCR breadth and depth were significantly higher than at day 0 and than in MenACWY recipients. The vaccine-associated CD4 TCRs covered the entire spike protein, and the dominant responses fell in regions 160-218 and 743-854. Conclusions about previously exposed vaccinees are limited, since just five or six AZD1222 recipients were seropositive for SARS-CoV-2 at baseline. Because no day 14 peak-response samples were available, repertoires were characterized only after the peak T cell response. Reportedly, close to half of the unique spike-specific TCRs recognized epitopes lying outside the regions that are mutated in the B.1.351 and B.1.1.7 variants. The 56-69-year group was small, and its depth increase did not reach significance, likely because of low power.

The table lists this clone with a count of one. This clone's antigen is unknown. There are no base qualities to consult, and no much larger clone falls within one base. The time point label, as the study defines it: baseline before first vaccination. The vaccinee samples were drawn from two UK trials, COV001 and COV002, one of which was a single-blind randomized controlled phase 2/3 trial testing AZD1222 (ChAdOx1 nCoV-19) in healthy adults. For TCRbeta chain sequencing, PBMC samples were collected from trial participants at day 0 and at day 28 after the second dose. The CDR3 regions of human TCRbeta chains were subjected to immunosequencing. The source study handled its data this way. TCRs in the repertoires were matched against a reference library of SARS-CoV-2-specific TCRs that had been generated with the MIRA antigen-specificity platform. Breadth was defined as the fraction of unique TCRs that were SARS-CoV-2-associated, and depth was defined as the fraction of total T cells that were SARS-CoV-2-associated. Using the MIRA data, every spike-specific TCR was mapped to the spike region that the TCR reacted to and assigned to either a CD4 or a CD8 class. Log10-transformed breadth and depth values were compared by one-way ANOVA with Sidak's multiple comparisons tests. TCRdb obtained this table from immuneACCESS and retained in-frame rearrangements with V and J assigned. These tables miss some clones; where compared with another copy, unresolved V genes account for less than half of the shortfall, and the remainder is unexplained. V and J calls and clone size are copied from that table; D and trimming were computed from the DNA. The sample table lists roughly 150,000 clones, approximately 85% of them with a count of one. Around 8.6% of the sample lies in the top ten.

From cysteine to phenylalanine, the CDR3 is 15 amino acids long. The DNA shown is the 45-base CDR3, in frame from base 1. CDR1 SGHAT and CDR2 FQNNGV were looked up in the germline V gene. A distance of 14 bases separates the germline ends of V and J, which lose 5 bases and 2 bases respectively. The rearrangement combines TRBV11-2 with TRBJ2-3, with the identity of the D gene unclear. The source material was peripheral blood, sampled on day 0 of AZD1222 vaccination. The clonotype originates from an adult in good health. The CDR3 corresponds to CASSTHTTVTDTQYF. The sequence in DNA is TGTGCCAGCAGCACTCACACGACTGTCACAGATACGCAGTATTTT.